This T cell receptor (beta chain) was sequenced for a study of OX40 agonist ivuxolimab in advanced cancers. For the study at large: Three patients got partial responses; one had hepatocellular carcinoma and two had cutaneous melanoma.

Regarding this clone: Its antigen is currently unknown.

Notes on the study in general: At 0.1 to 3.0 mg/kg, CD4+ and CD8+ blood T cells expanded clonally by week 6.

The protocol was immunoSEQ multiplex PCR, while the TCRdb copy is restricted to in-frame clones and leaves out a portion. The repertoire holds around 73,000 clones, with just under 90% as singletons. The receptor was isolated from an adult with an advanced solid tumor such as melanoma, head and neck, liver or kidney cancer. Sample: CD4+ or CD8+ T cells sorted from blood, taken in a trial of the OX40 agonist ivuxolimab.

DNA of the CDR3: TGTGCCACCAGCAAAGAAGCAACTAGCGGGAGGTCCTACGAGCAGTACTTC. It codes for CATSKEATSGRSYEQYF. This chain connects TRBV15 to TRBJ2-7; 12 nucleotides agree with TRBD2. With 4 bases clipped from V and 1 base from J, the junction kept 8 bases outside the gene matches. The germline V gene encodes CDR1 LNHNV and CDR2 YYDKDF (reference sequence). This CDR3 is built from 17 residues.